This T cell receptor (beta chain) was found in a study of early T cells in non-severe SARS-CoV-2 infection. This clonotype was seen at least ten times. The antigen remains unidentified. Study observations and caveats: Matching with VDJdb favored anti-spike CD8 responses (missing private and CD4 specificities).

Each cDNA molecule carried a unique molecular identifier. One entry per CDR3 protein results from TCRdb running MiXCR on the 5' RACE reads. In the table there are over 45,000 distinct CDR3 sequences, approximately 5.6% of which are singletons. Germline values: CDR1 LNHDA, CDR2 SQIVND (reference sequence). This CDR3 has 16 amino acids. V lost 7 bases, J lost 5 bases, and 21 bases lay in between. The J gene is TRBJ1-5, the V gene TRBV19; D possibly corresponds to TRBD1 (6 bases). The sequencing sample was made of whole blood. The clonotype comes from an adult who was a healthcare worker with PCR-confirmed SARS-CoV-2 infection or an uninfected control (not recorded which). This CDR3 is CASTGAVDSPDQPQHF. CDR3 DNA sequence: TGTGCCAGTACCGGAGCGGTGGACAGTCCTGATCAGCCCCAGCATTTT.